The 25 T cell receptor beta chains in this list originate from one sample, sequenced in a study of blood T cell repertoires in COVID-19. Using immunoSEQ multiplex PCR, the repertoire was profiled, and TCRdb retains in-frame clones only, with some absent. The sample has tens of thousands of clones; approximately 89% are singletons. The sample taken for sequencing was peripheral blood. The receptors were gathered from a man aged 45 to 65 with acute or convalescent COVID-19.

This clone appeared a few times. This chain uses TRBV27 with TRBJ1-2, with D possibly being TRBD1 (5 bases). V gave up 3 bases and J gave up 4 bases, with 9 bases separating them. CDR3 length equals 13 residues. Germline CDR1 reads MNHEY; CDR2 reads SMNVEV (reference sequence). CDR3 coding DNA: TGTGCCAGCAGTTTTCGGGGGAGCTATGGCTACACCTTC. This translates into CASSFRGSYGYTF.

The chain recombines TRBV7-2 with TRBJ2-3; possibly TRBD1 for D (9 bases). Trimming shortened V by 2 bases and J by 4 bases, and 16 bases separated the two germline ends. CDR3 length: 16 residues. CDR1 and CDR2 (germline): SGHTA, FQGNSA. This CDR3 reads CASSLLAGQGSDTQYF. For the CDR3, the DNA is TGTGCCAGCAGCTTATTAGCGGGACAGGGATCAGATACGCAGTATTTT.

The chain combines TRBV4-3 with TRBJ2-2; possible D gene TRBD1, 5 bases. From germline, CDR1 is LGHNA and CDR2 YSLEER. The CDR3 has 15 amino acids. Deletions cut 2 bases from V and 5 bases from J, with 12 bases between. The CDR3 DNA reads TGCGCCAGCAGCCAAATGGGGCTGGGGACCGGGGAGCTGTTTTTT. It translates to CASSQMGLGTGELFF.

This rearrangement joins TRBV28 to TRBJ1-2; TRBD1 matches 7 bases. The V and J ends lost 3 bases and 8 bases, in that order; junction bases with no gene match: 9. Looked up from germline, CDR1 is MDHEN and CDR2 is SYDVKM. The CDR3 runs to 14 residues. The CDR3 DNA is TGTGCCAGCAGTTTCTGGGACAGAAGTATCGGCTACACCTTC. Its translation: CASSFWDRSIGYTF.

V gene TRBV14 combines with J gene TRBJ1-1; a possible D gene is TRBD1 (5 bases). Germline V CDR1 and CDR2: SGHDN, FVKESK. Deletions cut 5 bases from V and 1 base from J, with 11 bases between. The CDR3 runs to 14 residues. The CDR3 protein is CASSDTTGNTEAFF. CDR3 coding DNA: TGTGCCAGCAGCGACACTACAGGGAACACTGAAGCTTTCTTT. The full variable domain, with the rest looked up from reference TRBV14 and TRBJ1-1, is EAGVTQFPSHSVIEKGQTVTLRCDPISGHDNLYWYRRVMGKEIKFLLHFVKESKQDESGMPNNRFLAERTGGTYSTLKVQPAELEDSGVYFCASSDTTGNTEAFFGQGTRLTVV.

The J gene is TRBJ1-2, the V gene TRBV28; D is undetermined. The germline CDR1 and CDR2 sequences are MDHEN and SYDVKM. Trimming took off 5 bases at V and 3 bases at J, with 16 bases between the two ends. The CDR3 spans 15 residues. The CDR3 loop is CASSPVSRSYYGYTF. DNA of the CDR3: TGTGCCAGCAGTCCTGTCTCGCGGAGCTACTATGGCTACACCTTC.

In this sample, this clone turned up a few times. The chain joins TRBV6-6 to TRBJ2-5; 9 bases are a match to TRBD1. The CDR3 consists of 15 residues. Looked up from germline, CDR1 is MNHNY and CDR2 is SVGAGI (reference sequence). V trimming: 6 bases; J trimming: 6 bases; junction bases outside the gene matches: 11. The chain's CDR3 is CASRQGATQRQTQYF. As DNA, the CDR3 is TGTGCCAGCAGACAGGGGGCGACCCAAAGACAGACCCAGTACTTC.

Here the CDR3 reads CASSVDKDRGNYGYTF. The CDR3, as DNA: TGTGCCAGCAGCGTAGATAAGGACAGGGGAAACTATGGCTACACCTTC. The chain has TRBV9 and TRBJ1-2; 9 bases agree with TRBD1. This CDR3 has 16 amino acids. V lost 0 bases to trimming and J lost 2 bases; unmatched junction nucleotides: 5. Germline V gene sequence: CDR1 SGDLS, CDR2 YYNGEE.

The rearrangement joins TRBV5-1 to TRBJ1-6; TRBD1 agrees at 7 bases. Germline V lookup: CDR1 SGHRS, CDR2 YFSETQ. The CDR3 runs 16 residues. Trimming removed 0 bases from V and 4 bases from J; junction bases left unmatched: 4. Written as DNA, the CDR3 is TGCGCCAGCAGCTTGGCTGGGACAGCTTATAATTCACCCCTCCACTTT. Residues: CASSLAGTAYNSPLHF.

On this clone: One end of the junction varies from germline; a read error may be responsible. J is TRBJ2-7 and V is TRBV7-8; D may be TRBD1 or TRBD2 (5 bases each). Germline values: CDR1 SGHVS, CDR2 FQNEAQ. The CDR3 has 12 residues. The CDR3 here is CASSLEGQEQYF. CDR3 DNA sequence: TGTGCCAGCAGTTTAGAGGGGCAGGAGCAGTACTTC.

The rearrangement uses TRBV4-3 and TRBJ1-3; maybe TRBD1 (5 bases). From germline, CDR1 is LGHNA and CDR2 YSLEER. The CDR3 is 13 residues long. The V gene lost 4 bases and the J gene lost 4 bases, with 8 bases spanning the gap. The CDR3: CASSPNRGNTIYF. The CDR3 DNA follows: TGCGCCAGCAGCCCCAACAGGGGAAACACCATATATTTT.

The rearrangement links TRBV11-2 to TRBJ1-1; the D is unclear. CDR3 size: 13 residues. Germline V gene lookup returns CDR1 SGHAT and CDR2 FQNNGV. With 0 bases removed from V and 7 bases from J, the gap between germline ends came to 9 bases. Written as DNA, the CDR3 is TGTGCCAGCAGCTTAGATAGGGAGCTTGAAGCTTTCTTT. It yields the protein CASSLDRELEAFF. Complete variable domain (other parts from reference TRBV11-2 and TRBJ1-1): EAGVAQSPRYKIIEKRQSVAFWCNPISGHATLYWYQQILGQGPKLLIQFQNNGVVDDSQLPKDRFSAERLKGVDSTLKIQPAKLEDSAVYLCASSLDRELEAFFGQGTRLTVV.

V gene TRBV15 combines with J gene TRBJ2-5; the match to TRBD2 covers 8 bases. Germline V gene lookup returns CDR1 LNHNV and CDR2 YYDKDF (reference sequence). Trimming cost V 0 bases and J 5 bases; bases outside gene matches: 5. This CDR3 spans 15 amino acids. The CDR3 region is CATSRDGRVLETQYF. The CDR3 DNA follows: TGTGCCACCAGCAGAGACGGGAGGGTTTTGGAGACCCAGTACTTC.

The chain uses TRBV7-2 and TRBJ1-3, with unresolved D. CDR1 SGHTA and CDR2 FQGNSA come from the germline V gene. V lost 6 bases, J lost 0 bases, and 12 bases lay in between. CDR3 length equals 15 residues. CDR3 nucleotide sequence: TGTGCCAGCAGTCTTGGGCCCGTCTCTGGAAACACCATATATTTT. It codes for CASSLGPVSGNTIYF. The full variable domain, its missing parts supplied by reference TRBV7-2 and TRBJ1-3, is GAGVSQSPSNKVTEKGKDVELRCDPISGHTALYWYRQSLGQGLEFLIYFQGNSAPDKSGLPSDRFSAERTGGSVSTLTIQRTQQEDSAVYLCASSLGPVSGNTIYFGEGSWLTVV.

In its sample, this clone was seen once. This chain joins TRBV30 and TRBJ1-6; tentative D call: TRBD1 (5 bases). The V end was cut by 0 bases, the J end by 5 bases, with 11 bases between. CDR1 is GTSNPN and CDR2 is SVGIG in the germline V gene (reference sequence). The CDR3 runs 15 residues. The CDR3 protein is CAWSVERQNNSPLHF. CDR3 nucleotides: TGTGCCTGGAGTGTAGAGAGACAGAATAATTCACCCCTCCACTTT.

The chain recombines TRBV7-2 with TRBJ1-6, with D tentatively TRBD1 (6 bases). Trimming took 7 bases from V and 0 from J, leaving 19 bases between them. The CDR3 runs to 18 residues. The V gene's germline CDR1 is SGHTA and CDR2 FQGNSA. The CDR3 bases are TGTGCCAGCACGGACAGCCTCAAGGCCAGCTCCTATAATTCACCCCTCCACTTT. Protein product: CASTDSLKASSYNSPLHF.

This clone occurred once. V gene TRBV24-1 combines with J gene TRBJ2-7, with D tentatively TRBD2 (6 bases). CDR3 length: 14 residues. Germline V gene data show CDR1 as KGHDR and CDR2 as SFDVKD. Trimming pared 8 bases from V and 2 bases from J, leaving 15 bases between. The CDR3 bases are TGTGCCACCAATAGAGCGGGTCCCCCCTACGAGCAGTACTTC. Its translation: CATNRAGPPYEQYF.

The chain links TRBV4-1 to TRBJ2-1, with 9 bases matching TRBD1. In germline, CDR1 is MGHRA, CDR2 YSYEKL. V lost 2 bases and J lost 2; bases outside the gene matches: 4. The CDR3 spans 16 residues. The CDR3 reads CASSQWTGDTYNEQFF. The CDR3 DNA follows: TGCGCCAGCAGCCAATGGACAGGGGACACCTACAATGAGCAGTTCTTC.

The chain has TRBV9 and TRBJ2-7; TRBD2 aligns across 10 bases. CDR3 length: 15 amino acids. V trimming: 0 bases; J trimming: 2 bases; junction bases outside the gene matches: 2. From germline, CDR1 is SGDLS and CDR2 YYNGEE. The CDR3 nucleotides are TGTGCCAGCAGCGTAGGACTAGCGGGTACCTACGAGCAGTACTTC. Residues: CASSVGLAGTYEQYF. Filled out from reference TRBV9 and TRBJ2-7, the complete variable domain reads DSGVTQTPKHLITATGQRVTLRCSPRSGDLSVYWYQQSLDQGLQFLIQYYNGEERAKGNILERFSAQQFPDLHSELNLSSLELGDSALYFCASSVGLAGTYEQYFGPGTRLTVT.

This rearrangement joins TRBV12-5 to TRBJ1-6, with TRBD1 as a possible D gene (5 bases). There are 14 residues in the CDR3. CDR1 and CDR2 from the germline V gene are LGHNT and FRNRAP. Between the trimmed V and J ends, which lost 1 base and 6 bases, there was a span of 7 bases. As DNA, the CDR3 is TGTGCTAGTGGTTTGGGACAGCTTAATTCACCCCTCCACTTT. Protein sequence: CASGLGQLNSPLHF. Combining the CDR3 with reference TRBV12-5 and TRBJ1-6 gives the whole variable domain DARVTQTPRHKVTEMGQEVTMRCQPILGHNTVFWYRQTMMQGLELLAYFRNRAPLDDSGMPKDRFSAEMPDATLATLKIQPSEPRDSAVYFCASGLGQLNSPLHFGNGTRLTVT.

The genes are TRBV7-9 and TRBJ2-1, with 10 bases fitting TRBD1. This CDR3 spans 12 amino acids. The germline gives CDR1 SEHNR, CDR2 FQNEAQ (reference sequence). The junction had 2 bases not matched to a gene; V was cut back by 6 bases and J by 9 bases. The CDR3 coding sequence is TGTGCCAGCAGAGGACAGGGGGGTGAGCAGTTCTTC. Its protein is CASRGQGGEQFF.

Remarks on this clone: Additional DNA sequences in this sample encode the identical CDR3. This rearrangement joins TRBV6-5 to TRBJ2-1, with D tentatively TRBD2 (5 bases). The CDR3 contains 11 residues. Per the germline V gene, CDR1 is MNHEY and CDR2 is SVGAGI. V was trimmed by 8 bases and J by 5 bases, leaving 7 bases between them. The CDR3 reads CASRRDNEQFF. CDR3 coding DNA: TGTGCCAGCCGGCGGGACAATGAGCAGTTCTTC.

This clone is a singleton in its sample. The chain combines TRBV30 with TRBJ2-1, with D perhaps TRBD2 (7 bases). V was pared by 0 bases and J by 7 bases, with 16 bases between. Looked up from germline, CDR1 is GTSNPN and CDR2 is SVGIG (reference sequence). The CDR3 is 15 residues long. This CDR3 reads CAWSVLWGGGNEQFF. The DNA of the CDR3 is TGTGCCTGGAGTGTGTTGTGGGGAGGGGGAAATGAGCAGTTCTTC.

The chain links TRBV5-1 to TRBJ2-3; 10 bases line up with TRBD1. V lost 7 bases, J lost 3 bases, and 11 bases stayed unmatched. In germline, CDR1 is SGHRS, CDR2 YFSETQ. CDR3 size: 16 residues. For the CDR3, the DNA is TGCGCCAGCGGAATCTCGACAGGGGGCACGACAGATACGCAGTATTTT. Translating it yields CASGISTGGTTDTQYF.

The rearrangement uses TRBV5-4 and TRBJ1-3; a possible D gene is TRBD1 (5 bases). Trimming cost V 0 bases and J 1 base, with 14 bases left between them. Germline V CDR1 and CDR2: SGHNT, YYREEE (reference sequence). The CDR3 covers 17 residues. The DNA for the CDR3 is TGTGCCAGCAGCTTGGGACCCTCGACAGCTTCTGGAAACACCATATATTTT. Residues: CASSLGPSTASGNTIYF.